The rows below give T cell receptor beta chains drawn from one sample of a study of OX40 agonist ivuxolimab in advanced cancers. Clones were read by immunoSEQ multiplex PCR, and TCRdb kept only the in-frame ones, dropping some. This sample has approximately 10,000 clones, with about 60% found just once. The source was CD4+ or CD8+ T cells sorted from blood, collected in a trial of the OX40 agonist ivuxolimab. The receptors originated from an adult with an advanced solid tumor such as melanoma, head and neck, liver or kidney cancer. Each CDR3 is given with its conserved first and last residue. The order of the fields is J gene, V gene, D gene, clone size, CDR3 protein, CDR3 DNA. The D gene is left open where the match is weak. Not every row has a clone size; where given, it reads once, few, many or a size class.

TRBJ1-6,TRBV9,-,large,CASSVVDNSPLHF,TGTGCCAGCAGCGTAGTAGATAATTCACCCCTCCACTTT
TRBJ2-7,TRBV7-9,-,medium-sized,CASSSTPYEQYF,TGTGCCAGCAGCTCAACCCCCTACGAGCAGTACTTC
TRBJ2-7,TRBV19,-,-,CASSINPGSTYEQYF,TGTGCCAGTAGTATTAATCCGGGCTCAACCTACGAGCAGTACTTC
TRBJ2-2,TRBV5-1,TRBD2,once,CASSLPQGLGRTGELFF,TGCGCCAGCAGCTTACCCCAAGGCCTCGGGAGGACCGGGGAGCTGTTTTTT
TRBJ2-2,TRBV9,-,-,CASSVGAFVGTGELFF,TGTGCCAGCAGCGTAGGGGCGTTCGTAGGGACCGGGGAGCTGTTTTTT
TRBJ1-2,TRBV11-2,-,-,CASSLEGTALSGYTF,TGTGCCAGCAGCTTAGAAGGGACGGCCTTGAGTGGCTACACCTTC
TRBJ2-1,TRBV7-2,-,-,CASSLNYEQFF,TGTGCCAGCAGCTTAAACTATGAGCAGTTCTTC
TRBJ2-2,TRBV5-1,-,once,CASSLGLRGLNTGELFF,TGCGCCAGCAGCTTAGGCCTCAGGGGTCTCAACACCGGGGAGCTGTTTTTT
TRBJ2-7,TRBV29-1,-,few,CSVEKGEGYEQYF,TGCAGCGTTGAGAAAGGAGAAGGTTACGAGCAGTACTTC
TRBJ1-2,TRBV2,TRBD1,-,CASSVGTVYGYTF,TGTGCCAGCAGTGTGGGGACAGTTTATGGCTACACCTTC
TRBJ2-7,TRBV28,-,-,CASSQSQYEQYF,TGTGCCAGCAGTCAGTCTCAGTACGAGCAGTACTTC
TRBJ2-5,TRBV20-1,-,many,CSGLGATQYF,TGCAGTGGATTAGGCGCGACCCAGTACTTC
TRBJ2-1,TRBV7-3,-,-,CASSLKVVRSSYNEQFF,TGTGCCAGCAGCTTAAAAGTTGTCAGGAGCTCCTACAATGAGCAGTTCTTC
TRBJ1-2,TRBV29-1,TRBD1,-,CSALGWTGYATF,TGCAGCGCACTTGGCTGGACAGGGTATGCCACCTTC
TRBJ2-1,TRBV6-1,TRBD2,once,CASRLLAGGPNEQFF,TGTGCCAGCAGATTGCTAGCGGGAGGGCCGAATGAGCAGTTCTTC
TRBJ1-1,TRBV6-1,-,-,CASTMDLRNTEAFF,TGTGCCAGCACTATGGACCTGAGGAACACTGAAGCTTTCTTT
TRBJ2-7,TRBV10-2,TRBD1,-,CASNRDSSYEQYF,TGCGCCAGCAATAGGGACAGCTCCTACGAGCAGTACTTC
TRBJ2-2,TRBV11-2,TRBD2,-,CASSYLLAGHTGELFF,TGTGCCAGCAGCTACCTACTAGCGGGACACACCGGGGAGCTGTTTTTT
TRBJ1-2,TRBV7-5,-,-,CARSFRPAVNYGYTF,TGTGCCAGAAGCTTTAGGCCGGCCGTCAACTATGGCTACACCTTC
TRBJ2-7,TRBV12-5,-,-,CASAPGGTPPYEQYF,TGTGCTAGTGCCCCGGGTGGGACACCACCCTACGAGCAGTACTTC
TRBJ2-1,TRBV6-1,TRBD2,-,CASRGTSGDYNEQFF,TGTGCCAGCAGAGGGACTAGCGGGGACTACAATGAGCAGTTCTTC
TRBJ2-1,TRBV12-5,TRBD2,-,CASGRILSGSVYNEQFF,TGTGCTAGTGGCCGGATCCTTAGCGGGAGTGTCTACAATGAGCAGTTCTTC
TRBJ2-5,TRBV7-9,TRBD1,-,CASSLISGGWETQYF,TGTGCCAGCAGCTTAATTTCAGGGGGCTGGGAGACCCAGTACTTC
TRBJ2-7,TRBV7-9,TRBD2,-,CASSPGLAGVEQYF,TGTGCCAGCAGCCCGGGACTAGCGGGAGTCGAGCAGTACTTC
TRBJ2-1,TRBV30,-,-,CAWSPGNNEQFF,TGTGCCTGGAGTCCGGGGAACAATGAGCAGTTCTTC
TRBJ2-3,TRBV4-1,-,-,CASSQEQVNTDTQYF,TGCGCCAGCAGCCAAGAACAGGTGAACACAGATACGCAGTATTTT
TRBJ2-7,TRBV5-4,-,-,CASRGLTYEQYF,TGTGCCAGCAGAGGACTTACGTACGAGCAGTACTTC
TRBJ2-5,TRBV5-8,TRBD2,-,CASSLGPWEGQTQYF,TGTGCCAGCAGCTTAGGCCCCTGGGAGGGGCAGACCCAGTACTTC
TRBJ2-2,TRBV7-8,-,-,CASSLRDPLGELFF,TGTGCCAGCAGCCTACGGGATCCGCTCGGGGAGCTGTTTTTT
TRBJ1-1,TRBV7-2,-,-,CASSLGVLRGTEAFF,TGTGCCAGCAGCTTGGGCGTTCTTAGGGGAACTGAAGCTTTCTTT
TRBJ2-1,TRBV7-9,TRBD1,-,CASSSDRGPPYNEQFF,TGTGCCAGCAGCTCTGACAGGGGGCCACCCTACAATGAGCAGTTCTTC
TRBJ2-1,TRBV5-6,-,once,CASSSGTPSYNEQFF,TGTGCCAGCAGCTCCGGGACCCCCTCCTACAATGAGCAGTTCTTC
TRBJ2-7,TRBV9,-,-,CASSPWGNYEQYF,TGTGCCAGCAGCCCTTGGGGGAACTACGAGCAGTACTTC
TRBJ1-5,TRBV7-9,-,few,CASSSGGVNQPQHF,TGTGCCAGCAGCTCCGGGGGGGTCAATCAGCCCCAGCATTTT
TRBJ2-7,TRBV9,-,-,CASSDAGGTKQYF,TGTGCCAGCAGCGACGCCGGAGGCACCAAGCAGTACTTC
TRBJ1-4,TRBV14,TRBD1,-,CASSQDTGGIEKLFF,TGTGCCAGCAGCCAGGACACAGGGGGGATAGAAAAACTGTTTTTT
TRBJ2-1,TRBV14,TRBD2,-,CASSQVGSGRAAHEQFF,TGTGCCAGCAGCCAAGTCGGTAGCGGGAGGGCCGCCCATGAGCAGTTCTTC
TRBJ2-1,TRBV5-1,-,-,CASSLGGGTYNEQFF,TGCGCCAGCAGCTTGGGAGGGGGTACCTACAATGAGCAGTTCTTC
TRBJ1-5,TRBV27,-,-,CASSWGDNQPQHF,TGTGCCAGCAGTTGGGGGGATAATCAGCCCCAGCATTTT
TRBJ1-5,TRBV4-1,-,few,CASSQGVVANKVQPQHF,TGCGCCAGCAGCCAGGGGGTGGTAGCAAACAAAGTTCAGCCCCAGCATTTT
TRBJ2-1,TRBV19,-,-,CASNPGPLNEQFF,TGTGCCAGTAATCCAGGTCCGCTCAATGAGCAGTTCTTC
TRBJ2-7,TRBV5-4,TRBD1,-,CASSFGPGQGYEQYF,TGTGCCAGCAGCTTCGGTCCGGGACAGGGCTACGAGCAGTACTTC
TRBJ1-1,TRBV7-9,-,-,CASSAFPFDAEAFF,TGTGCCAGCAGCGCGTTCCCTTTCGACGCTGAAGCTTTCTTT
TRBJ2-1,TRBV7-6,-,-,CASSLDGSSYNEQFF,TGTGCCAGCAGCTTAGACGGGAGCTCCTACAATGAGCAGTTCTTC
TRBJ2-5,TRBV7-9,-,few,CASRSREETQYF,TGTGCCAGCAGGTCAAGGGAGGAGACCCAGTACTTC
TRBJ2-7,TRBV2,TRBD2,-,CASSGLAGGYEQYF,TGTGCCAGCAGTGGTCTAGCGGGAGGCTACGAGCAGTACTTC
TRBJ2-7,TRBV27,-,-,CASSWGGASEQYF,TGTGCCAGCAGTTGGGGGGGCGCGAGCGAGCAGTACTTC
TRBJ1-5,TRBV28,-,few,CASSLYGDQPQHF,TGTGCCAGCAGTTTGTACGGAGATCAGCCCCAGCATTTT
TRBJ1-1,TRBV19,-,-,CASSIPGAGFGTEAFF,TGTGCCAGTAGTATCCCCGGGGCCGGGTTTGGCACTGAAGCTTTCTTT
TRBJ1-3,TRBV11-2,-,-,CASSFAGSGNTIYF,TGTGCCAGCAGCTTTGCAGGTTCTGGAAACACCATATATTTT
TRBJ2-2,TRBV6-5,-,-,CASSYGGNTGELFF,TGTGCCAGCAGTTACGGAGGAAACACCGGGGAGCTGTTTTTT
TRBJ1-2,TRBV11-2,-,-,CASSRGTYYGYTF,TGTGCCAGCAGCCGCGGGACTTACTATGGCTACACCTTC
TRBJ1-2,TRBV29-1,-,medium-sized,CSVDVPSDSGGYTF,TGCAGCGTTGATGTACCCAGCGACTCGGGTGGCTACACCTTC
TRBJ1-1,TRBV7-2,-,-,CASSPLRLNTEAFF,TGTGCCAGCAGCCCCTTGCGGCTGAACACTGAAGCTTTCTTT